A single sample gave rise to the 10 T cell receptor beta chains below, sequenced in a study of blood T cell repertoires in COVID-19. TCRdb keeps only in-frame clones here, not all; method: immunoSEQ multiplex PCR. The data contain about 190,000 clones, just under 80% of them singletons. The sequencing sample was made of peripheral blood. These receptors were taken from a woman at least 80 years old with active or convalescent COVID-19.

V and J are TRBV12-3 or TRBV12-4 and TRBJ2-2, with D tentatively TRBD2 (6 bases). V dropped 11 bases and J dropped 6 bases, with 16 bases sitting between them. The CDR3 contains 13 residues. Here the CDR3 reads CAGRIGGAGELFF. DNA of the CDR3: TGTGCCGGAAGAATTGGCGGGGCCGGGGAGCTGTTTTTT.

This clone has a handful of counts. The CDR3 here is CASTQTANTGELFF. The CDR3 DNA follows: TGTGCCAGTACTCAAACGGCGAACACCGGGGAGCTGTTTTTT. This chain joins TRBV19 and TRBJ2-2, with D unresolved. The CDR3 consists of 14 residues. Trimming took off 7 bases at V and 0 bases at J, with 9 bases between the two ends. In germline, CDR1 is LNHDA, CDR2 SQIVND (reference sequence).

This chain connects TRBV12-3 or TRBV12-4 to TRBJ2-7; 9 nucleotides agree with TRBD1. This CDR3 is built from 11 residues. V lost 8 bases, J lost 10 bases, and 6 bases stayed unmatched. CDR3 protein: CASGTGQRQYF. As DNA, the CDR3 is TGTGCCAGCGGGACAGGGCAAAGACAGTACTTC.

The gene calls are TRBV3-1 (or the pseudogene TRBV3-2) and TRBJ1-4; D may be TRBD1 (5 bases). V was shortened by 1 base and J by 5 bases, with 11 bases between the two germline ends. The CDR3 has 15 amino acids. The V gene's germline CDR1 is LGHDT and CDR2 YNNKEL (reference sequence). CDR3 in amino acids: CASSQGGTRNEKLFF. Here the CDR3 DNA reads TGTGCCAGCAGCCAAGGTGGGACTAGAAATGAAAAACTGTTTTTT.

This rearrangement joins TRBV2 to TRBJ2-1; 11 bases line up with TRBD2. After removal of 5 bases from V and 3 bases from J, the junction contained 6 bases not matched to a gene. The V gene's germline CDR1 is SNHLY and CDR2 FYNNEI. CDR3 length equals 16 residues. The CDR3 sequence: CASSQGTSGDYNEQFF. The CDR3 DNA sequence: TGTGCCAGCAGTCAAGGGACTAGCGGAGACTACAATGAGCAGTTCTTC.

J is TRBJ2-7 and V is TRBV6-1; no clear D. The CDR3 has 13 residues. CDR1 and CDR2 (germline): MNHNS, SASEGT. V was trimmed by 3 bases and J by 3 bases, leaving 9 bases between them. CDR3 in DNA: TGTGCCAGCAGTGACCCTATGATCTACGAGCAGTACTTC. Residues: CASSDPMIYEQYF.

In DNA form, the CDR3 reads TGTGCCAGCAGTTCCTACCAGGGAAGGGCTTCACCCCTCCACTTT. It encodes CASSSYQGRASPLHF. The V gene is TRBV28, the J gene TRBJ1-6, with D possibly being TRBD1 (5 bases). This CDR3 is built from 15 residues. Trimming shortened V by 4 bases and J by 9 bases, and 16 bases separated the two germline ends. Germline V lookup: CDR1 MDHEN, CDR2 SYDVKM. Using reference TRBV28 and TRBJ1-6 for the parts outside the CDR3, the full variable domain is DVKVTQSSRYLVKRTGEKVFLECVQDMDHENMFWYRQDPGLGLRLIYFSYDVKMKEKGDIPEGYSVSREKKERFSLILESASTNQTSMYLCASSSYQGRASPLHFGNGTRLTVT.

The V gene is TRBV5-5, the J gene TRBJ1-2, with D hard to call. This CDR3 contains 15 residues. Trimming removed 0 bases from V and 0 bases from J, with 9 bases in between. The V gene's germline CDR1 is SGHKS and CDR2 YYEKEE (reference sequence). In nucleotides, the CDR3 is TGTGCCAGCAGCTTGGTCACAGCCACTAACTATGGCTACACCTTC. Protein: CASSLVTATNYGYTF.

The CDR3 protein is CASCYQRGNTEAFF. The CDR3 DNA reads as TGTGCCAGCTGTTACCAAAGGGGGAACACTGAAGCTTTCTTT. V and J are TRBV3-1 (or the pseudogene TRBV3-2) and TRBJ1-1, with D perhaps TRBD1 (5 bases). This CDR3 contains 14 residues. The V gene's germline CDR1 is LGHDT and CDR2 YNNKEL (reference sequence). Trimming left V 8 bases short and J 1 base short, with 14 bases between.

This chain links TRBV6-5 with TRBJ1-6; no clear D gene. Per germline, CDR1 MNHEY and CDR2 SVGAGI. V gave up 6 bases and J gave up 13 bases, with 13 bases separating them. The CDR3 is made up of 12 amino acids. CDR3 amino acids: CASRDRRTPLHF. CDR3 DNA: TGTGCCAGCAGGGACCGGAGGACCCCCCTCCACTTT.